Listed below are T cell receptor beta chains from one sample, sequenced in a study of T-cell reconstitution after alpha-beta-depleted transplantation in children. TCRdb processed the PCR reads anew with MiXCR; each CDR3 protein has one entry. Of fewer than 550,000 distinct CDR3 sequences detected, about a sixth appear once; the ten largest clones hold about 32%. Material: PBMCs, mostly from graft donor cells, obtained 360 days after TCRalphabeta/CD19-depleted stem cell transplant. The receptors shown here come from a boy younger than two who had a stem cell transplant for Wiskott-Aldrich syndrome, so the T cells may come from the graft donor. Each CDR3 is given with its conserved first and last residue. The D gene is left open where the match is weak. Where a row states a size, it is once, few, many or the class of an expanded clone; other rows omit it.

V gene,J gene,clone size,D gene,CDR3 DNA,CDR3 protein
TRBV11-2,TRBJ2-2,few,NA,TGTGCCAGCAGCTTACAAGCCCCCGGGGAGCTGTTTTTT,CASSLQAPGELFF
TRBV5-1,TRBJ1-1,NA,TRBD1,TGCGCCAGCAGTAAACAGGGGTTGAACACTGAAGCTTTCTTT,CASSKQGLNTEAFF
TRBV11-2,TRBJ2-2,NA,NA,TGTGCCAGCAGCGGAAGTAGCGGGAACACCGGGGAGCTGTTTTTT,CASSGSSGNTGELFF
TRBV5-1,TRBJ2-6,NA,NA,TGCGCCAGCAGCTTGGGGGCCCCGGGAGGGGCCAACGTCCTGACTTTC,CASSLGAPGGANVLTF
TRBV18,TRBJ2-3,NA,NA,TGTGCCAGCTCACTGCTTACTCTAGGAGGCACAGATACGCAGTATTTT,CASSLLTLGGTDTQYF
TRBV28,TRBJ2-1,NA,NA,TGTGCCAGCCAAAGGGCCAGCCTCCAGTTCTTC,CASQRASLQFF
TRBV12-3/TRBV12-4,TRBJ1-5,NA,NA,TGTGCCAGCAGTAAGGACCGGATCAGGGGAAGCAATCAGCCCCAGCATTTT,CASSKDRIRGSNQPQHF
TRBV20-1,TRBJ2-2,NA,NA,TGCAGTGCTAGTCTTGGGGCCGGGGAGCTGTTTTTT,CSASLGAGELFF
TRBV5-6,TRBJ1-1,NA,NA,TGTGCCAGCAGCTGGGGAGCAGAGAACACTGAAGCTTTCTTT,CASSWGAENTEAFF
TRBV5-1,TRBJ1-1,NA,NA,TGCGCCAGCAGCTTGGCGGAGGAGGGCACTGAAGCTTTCTTT,CASSLAEEGTEAFF
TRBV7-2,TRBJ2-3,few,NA,TGTGCCAGCAGCTTAAGTGAGGTGGATACGCAGTATTTT,CASSLSEVDTQYF
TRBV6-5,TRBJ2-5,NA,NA,TGTGCCAGCAGTTACGCCCTGGGGTGGGAGACCCAGTACTTC,CASSYALGWETQYF
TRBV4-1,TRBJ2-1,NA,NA,TGCGCCAGCAGCCGCTCTATGGGGGGCCAGAATGAGCAGTTCTTC,CASSRSMGGQNEQFF
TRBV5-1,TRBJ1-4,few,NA,TGCGCCAGCAGCCGGGACGCCGGGGGTAATGAAAAACTGTTTTTT,CASSRDAGGNEKLFF
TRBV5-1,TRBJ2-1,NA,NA,TGCGCCAGCAGCTTGGCCCCGGCCACCTACAATGAGCAGTTCTTC,CASSLAPATYNEQFF
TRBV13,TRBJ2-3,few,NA,TGTGCCAGCAGCTTTATGGGCACAGATACGCAGTATTTT,CASSFMGTDTQYF
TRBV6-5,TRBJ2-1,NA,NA,TGTGCCAGCAGTTACCCTACAATGAGTGAGCAGTTCTTC,CASSYPTMSEQFF
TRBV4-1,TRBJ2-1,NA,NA,TGCGCCAGCAGCCGGCTCATGCTCAGTGAGCAGTTCTTC,CASSRLMLSEQFF
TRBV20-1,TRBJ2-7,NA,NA,TGCAGTGCTAGAACCGGGCCCCTAGGCGAGCAGTACTTC,CSARTGPLGEQYF
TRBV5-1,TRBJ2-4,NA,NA,TGCGCCAGCAGATTTACGGGACACCCGAGAAACATTCAGTACTTC,CASRFTGHPRNIQYF